This TCR beta chain is from a study of T cell clusters in autoimmune cytopenias. Study-wide results and limits: Clustering suggested that physiological T cell clusters were missing in primary autoimmune cytopenia patients. TRB repertoire shifts in secondary cytopenia and chronic lymphocytic leukemia mostly reflected lymphoma, not autoimmunity.

This CDR3 has 12 amino acids. Looked up from germline, CDR1 is SEHNR and CDR2 is FQNEAQ (reference sequence). Each sample's input was roughly 250 ng genomic DNA, some 40,000 genome equivalents. About this clonotype: Its antigen is not known.

TRB rearrangements were amplified by touch-down multiplex PCR with mixed TRB-A/B primers. For each CDR3 protein, TCRdb gives one entry from its re-call of the multiplex PCR reads, without DNA. The sample has under 7,500 distinct CDR3 sequences. Sample: peripheral blood. The rearrangement joins TRBV7-9 to TRBJ1-1. The receptor's source is a human donor with an autoimmune cytopenia or autoimmune hepatitis (not recorded which). CDR3 region: CASSFPRTQAFF.